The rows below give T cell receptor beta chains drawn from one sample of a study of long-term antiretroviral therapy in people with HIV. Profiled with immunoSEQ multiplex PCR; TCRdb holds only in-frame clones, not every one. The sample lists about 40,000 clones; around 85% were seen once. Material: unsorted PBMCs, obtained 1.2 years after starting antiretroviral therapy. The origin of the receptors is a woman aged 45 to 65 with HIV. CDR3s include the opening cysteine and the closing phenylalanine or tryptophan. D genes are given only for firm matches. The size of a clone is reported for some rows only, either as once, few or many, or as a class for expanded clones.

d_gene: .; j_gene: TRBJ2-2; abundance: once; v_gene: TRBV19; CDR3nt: TGTGCCAGTAAACCCGGCCAGGGTCACACCGGGGAGCTGTTTTTT; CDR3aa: CASKPGQGHTGELFF
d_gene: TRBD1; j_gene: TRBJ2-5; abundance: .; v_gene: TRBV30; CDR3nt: TGTGCCTGGAGTGTATTAGGACAGGGGCAAGAGACCCAGTACTTC; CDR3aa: CAWSVLGQGQETQYF
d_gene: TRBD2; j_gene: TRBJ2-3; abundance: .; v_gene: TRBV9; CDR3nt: TGTGCCAGCAGCCCGACTAACGGACTAGCTGGAGATACGCAGTATTTT; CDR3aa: CASSPTNGLAGDTQYF
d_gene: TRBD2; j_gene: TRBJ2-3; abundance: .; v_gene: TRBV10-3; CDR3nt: TGTGCCATCAGTGGGGGACTAGCGGGGGGCACGAACACAGATACGCAGTATTTT; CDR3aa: CAISGGLAGGTNTDTQYF
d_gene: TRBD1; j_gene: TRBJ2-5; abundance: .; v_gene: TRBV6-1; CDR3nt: TGTGCCAGCAGTGAACAGGGGGACCAAGAGACCCAGTACTTC; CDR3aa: CASSEQGDQETQYF
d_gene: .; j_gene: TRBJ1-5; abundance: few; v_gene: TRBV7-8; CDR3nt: TGTGCCAGCAGCTTAGAGGCGATTCAGCCCCAGCATTTT; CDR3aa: CASSLEAIQPQHF
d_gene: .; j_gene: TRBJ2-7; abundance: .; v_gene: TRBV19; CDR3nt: TGTGCCAGTAGGCAAGCGACAGCCCCGGACTACGAGCAGTACTTC; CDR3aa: CASRQATAPDYEQYF
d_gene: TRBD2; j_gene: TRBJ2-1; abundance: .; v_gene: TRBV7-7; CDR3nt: TGTGCTAGCAGCGCTAGCGGGGCCACAAATGAGCAGTTCTTC; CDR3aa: CASSASGATNEQFF
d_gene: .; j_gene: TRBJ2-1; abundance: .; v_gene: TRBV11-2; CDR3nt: TGTGCCAGCAGCATCCCGCTAGCGTTAAGGGATGAGCAGTTCTTC; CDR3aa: CASSIPLALRDEQFF
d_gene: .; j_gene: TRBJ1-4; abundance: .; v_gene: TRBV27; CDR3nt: TGTGCCAGCAGTTTACAAGGGGCCGGTGAAAAACTGTTTTTT; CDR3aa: CASSLQGAGEKLFF
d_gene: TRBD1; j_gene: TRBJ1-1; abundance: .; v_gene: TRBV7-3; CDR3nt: TGTGCCAGCAGCTCGGGACAGCCGAACACTGAAGCTTTCTTT; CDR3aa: CASSSGQPNTEAFF
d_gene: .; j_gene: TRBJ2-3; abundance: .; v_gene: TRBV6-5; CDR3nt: TGTGCCAGCAGTTACCGGGGAGATACGCAGTATTTT; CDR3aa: CASSYRGDTQYF
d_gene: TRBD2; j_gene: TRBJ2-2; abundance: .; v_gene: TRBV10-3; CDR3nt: TGTGCCATCACCGGACTAGCGGGGGGGCCTGGCGGGGAGCTGTTTTTT; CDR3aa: CAITGLAGGPGGELFF
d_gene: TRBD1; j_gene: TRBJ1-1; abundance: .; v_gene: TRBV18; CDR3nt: TGTGCCAGCTCACCTGAAACGAGGCGGACAGGGGAAGCTTTCTTT; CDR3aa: CASSPETRRTGEAFF
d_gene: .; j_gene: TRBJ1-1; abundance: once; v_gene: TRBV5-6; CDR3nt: TGTGCCAGCAGCTTCCCCGTAAGGGGGGACACTGAAGCTTTCTTT; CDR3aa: CASSFPVRGDTEAFF
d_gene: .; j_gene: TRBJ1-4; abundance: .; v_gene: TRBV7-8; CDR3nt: TGTGCCAGCAGTTTATACCCTGCAACTAATGAAAAACTGTTTTTT; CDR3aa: CASSLYPATNEKLFF
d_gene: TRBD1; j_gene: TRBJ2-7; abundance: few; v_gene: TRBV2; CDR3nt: TGTGCCAGCAGTCGGGGACAGGTCTTCTACGAGCAGTACTTC; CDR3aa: CASSRGQVFYEQYF
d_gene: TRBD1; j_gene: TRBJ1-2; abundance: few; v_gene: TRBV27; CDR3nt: TGTGCCAGCAGGTCCGTCCCCGGGACAGGTCATGCGGGCTACACCTTC; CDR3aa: CASRSVPGTGHAGYTF
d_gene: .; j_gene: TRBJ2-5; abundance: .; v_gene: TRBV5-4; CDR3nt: TGTGCCAGCAACCCTTGGGATGCTGAGACCCAGTACTTC; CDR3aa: CASNPWDAETQYF
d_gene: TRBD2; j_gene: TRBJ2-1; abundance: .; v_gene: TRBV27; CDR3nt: TGTGCCAGCAGTGGGACTATGGGAGGCAATGAGCAGTTCTTC; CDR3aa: CASSGTMGGNEQFF
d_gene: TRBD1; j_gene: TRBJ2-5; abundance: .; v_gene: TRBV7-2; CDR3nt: TGTGCCAGCAGCTTAGCTGGGGACAGGGGGCTCGAGACCCAGTACTTC; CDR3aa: CASSLAGDRGLETQYF
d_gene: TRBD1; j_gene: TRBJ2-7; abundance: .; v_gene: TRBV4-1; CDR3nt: TGCGCCAGCAGCCTCCGGGACAGGGGATCCTACGAGCAGTACTTC; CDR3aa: CASSLRDRGSYEQYF
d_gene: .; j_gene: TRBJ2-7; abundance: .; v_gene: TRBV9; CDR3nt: TGTGCCAGCAGCGTAGAGGGAGGTAAGAGAGGCGAGCAGTACTTC; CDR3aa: CASSVEGGKRGEQYF
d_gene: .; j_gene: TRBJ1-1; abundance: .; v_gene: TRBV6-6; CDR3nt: TGTGCCAGCAGTACAGGAGGGGTTAACACTGAAGCTTTCTTT; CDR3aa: CASSTGGVNTEAFF
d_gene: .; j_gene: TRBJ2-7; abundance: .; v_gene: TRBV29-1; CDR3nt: TGCAGCGCCGGCCATGACGAGCAGTACTTC; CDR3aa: CSAGHDEQYF
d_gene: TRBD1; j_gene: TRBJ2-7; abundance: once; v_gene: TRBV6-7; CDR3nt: TGTGCCAGCAGTCCCGGGGACAGGGGGCGTGTGTCACTAGCGGGGAAGAAGGTCTACGAGCAGTACTTC; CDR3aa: CASSPGDRGRVSLAGKKVYEQYF
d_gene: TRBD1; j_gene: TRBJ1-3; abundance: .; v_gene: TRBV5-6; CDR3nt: TGTGCCAGCAGCTCGGGACAGAACTCTGGAAACACCATATATTTT; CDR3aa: CASSSGQNSGNTIYF
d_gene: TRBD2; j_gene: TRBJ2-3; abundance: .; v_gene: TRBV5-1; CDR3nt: TGCGCCAGCAGCGCCCTAGGGGTAGCGGGACCCACAGATACGCAGTATTTT; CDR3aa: CASSALGVAGPTDTQYF
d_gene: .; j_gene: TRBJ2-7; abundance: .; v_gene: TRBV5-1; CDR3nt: TGCGCCAGCAGCCTCGGGTACGGGATCCAGGACGAGCAGTACTTC; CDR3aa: CASSLGYGIQDEQYF